This passage covers 20 T cell receptor beta chains from one sample sequenced in a study of shared T cell receptors in the human thymus. Repertoires were generated with immunoSEQ multiplex PCR, while TCRdb's copy carries only in-frame clones and drops some. The data show 540,000 or so clones, more than 75% seen once. The data also belong to a second study, concerning human thymus T cells.

Material: thymocytes. These receptors all come from a boy under two years old with a congenital heart defect.

The V gene is TRBV4-3, the J gene TRBJ2-7; tentatively, D is TRBD2 (5 bases). V lost 1 base and J 0 bases, leaving 10 bases between the germline ends. This CDR3 region has 15 residues. Germline CDR1 reads LGHNA; CDR2 reads YSLEER. In DNA form, the CDR3 reads TGCGCCAGCAGCCAAGGACGGGGAAGCTCCTACGAGCAGTACTTC. Translation gives CASSQGRGSSYEQYF.

Remarks on this clone: The junction differs from germline at one of its ends, possibly a read error. The chain combines TRBV5-5 with TRBJ2-7; a weak D match, TRBD1 (5 bases). There are 16 residues in the CDR3. The V gene's germline CDR1 is SGHKS and CDR2 YYEKEE (reference sequence). DNA for the CDR3: TGTGCCAGCAGCCATCGTGGGGCAGAGACAGCCTACGGGCAGTACTTC. It is translated as CASSHRGAETAYGQYF.

V gene TRBV6-5 combines with J gene TRBJ2-3, with a possible D match to TRBD1 (5 bases). This CDR3 has 13 residues. Trimming removed 5 bases from V and 0 bases from J, with 6 bases in between. Germline V gene sequence: CDR1 MNHEY, CDR2 SVGAGI. As DNA, the CDR3 is TGTGCCAGCAGTCACAGGAGCACAGATACGCAGTATTTT. Protein product: CASSHRSTDTQYF.

V and J are TRBV28 and TRBJ2-1, with 11 bases that match TRBD2. With 5 bases clipped from V and 0 bases from J, the junction kept 9 bases outside the gene matches. The CDR3 has 18 residues. The V gene's germline CDR1 is MDHEN and CDR2 SYDVKM. The CDR3 is CASSPLIAGGSSYNEQFF. CDR3 bases: TGTGCCAGCAGTCCATTGATAGCGGGAGGGAGCTCCTACAATGAGCAGTTCTTC.

The chain couples TRBV5-1 to TRBJ1-2; TRBD1 matches 8 bases. J was trimmed by 0 bases and V by 4 bases; bases with no gene match: 5. The CDR3 totals 15 residues. Germline V gene data show CDR1 as SGHRS and CDR2 as YFSETQ. The CDR3 nucleotides read TGCGCCAGCAGCGCCGACAGGGGTGCTAACTATGGCTACACCTTC. Residues: CASSADRGANYGYTF.

This clone has a handful of counts. The CDR3 bases are TGTGCCAGCAGCTTAGCGGGAGGATCCACAGATACGCAGTATTTT. Encoded protein: CASSLAGGSTDTQYF. This chain joins TRBV7-9 and TRBJ2-3; a weak D match, TRBD2 (6 bases). Per germline, CDR1 SEHNR and CDR2 FQNEAQ (reference sequence). Trimming pared 0 bases from V and 2 bases from J, leaving 9 bases between. The CDR3 has 15 residues.

The genes are TRBV9 and TRBJ2-3; tentative D call: TRBD2 (6 bases). V lost 4 bases, J lost 0 bases, and 12 bases lay in between. Per the germline V gene, CDR1 is SGDLS and CDR2 is YYNGEE. The CDR3 totals 15 residues. The CDR3 DNA follows: TGTGCCAGCAGCTTGGGCGGGAAAAGCACAGATACGCAGTATTTT. This translates into CASSLGGKSTDTQYF.

The gene calls are TRBV19 and TRBJ1-2, with a weak D call TRBD1 (5 bases). Germline V gene data show CDR1 as LNHDA and CDR2 as SQIVND (reference sequence). The CDR3 has 12 residues. V lost 3 bases and J 11 bases, leaving 13 bases between the germline ends. CDR3 in DNA: TGTGCCAGTAGTATGCTCCAGGGTTTTTACACCTTC. Protein sequence: CASSMLQGFYTF. The complete variable domain, with remaining parts taken from reference TRBV19 and TRBJ1-2, reads DGGITQSPKYLFRKEGQNVTLSCEQNLNHDAMYWYRQDPGQGLRLIYYSQIVNDFQKGDIAEGYSVSREKKESFPLTVTSAQKNPTAFYLCASSMLQGFYTFGSGTRLTVV.

The chain uses TRBV11-2 and TRBJ2-1; D gene uncertain. The CDR3 contains 12 residues. From germline, CDR1 is SGHAT and CDR2 FQNNGV. Trimming stripped 1 base from V and 10 bases from J, with 8 bases between. The CDR3 DNA sequence: TGTGCCAGCAGCTTAGGACCAGCGGAGCAGTTCTTC. Amino acids: CASSLGPAEQFF. The entire variable domain, with the rest obtained from reference TRBV11-2 and TRBJ2-1, is as follows: EAGVAQSPRYKIIEKRQSVAFWCNPISGHATLYWYQQILGQGPKLLIQFQNNGVVDDSQLPKDRFSAERLKGVDSTLKIQPAKLEDSAVYLCASSLGPAEQFFGPGTRLTVL.

The chain employs TRBV27 and TRBJ1-1; 7 positions agree with TRBD1. The junction had 7 bases not matched to a gene; V was cut back by 5 bases and J by 7 bases. This CDR3 has 13 residues. CDR1 MNHEY and CDR2 SMNVEV come from the germline V gene (reference sequence). The DNA of the CDR3 is TGTGCCAGCAGTCCTGGGACAGCCTTTGAAGCTTTCTTT. The encoded protein is CASSPGTAFEAFF.

The V call is TRBV6-1, the J call TRBJ2-1, with TRBD2 as a possible D gene (7 bases). The CDR3 totals 15 residues. Germline V gene lookup returns CDR1 MNHNS and CDR2 SASEGT. Trimming removed 6 bases from V and 6 bases from J, with 18 bases in between. CDR3 DNA: TGTGCCAGCAGGGGGGGGCAGGCTCGGGGCAATGAGCAGTTCTTC. Translated: CASRGGQARGNEQFF.

The CDR3 DNA reads as TGTGCCAGCAGTTACAGGGACAGGGTGAATGAAAAACTGTTTTTT. Translating it yields CASSYRDRVNEKLFF. The J gene is TRBJ1-4, the V gene TRBV6-5, with 9 nucleotides matching TRBD1. The germline gives CDR1 MNHEY, CDR2 SVGAGI. The CDR3 extends over 15 amino acids. V was clipped by 2 bases and J by 5 bases; unmatched bases: 3.

J is TRBJ1-2 and V is TRBV5-1, with TRBD1 identical over 10 bases. The V gene's germline CDR1 is SGHRS and CDR2 YFSETQ. The CDR3 is made up of 14 amino acids. V shed 1 base and J 7 bases; nucleotides not matched to a gene: 4. DNA for the CDR3: TGCGCCAGCAGCTTGCGGGACAGGGGTCTTGGCTACACCTTC. Residues: CASSLRDRGLGYTF.

This clone was recorded a few times. The genes are TRBV10-1 and TRBJ2-5, with 10 bases aligning to TRBD1. J lost 1 base, V lost 4 bases, and 9 bases had no gene match. Germline V gene lookup returns CDR1 WNHNN and CDR2 SYGVQD (reference sequence). This CDR3 spans 17 amino acids. This CDR3 reads CASSATGTGDPQETQYF. DNA for the CDR3: TGCGCCAGCAGTGCGACCGGGACAGGGGATCCCCAAGAGACCCAGTACTTC.

The count of this clone is one. This chain joins TRBV7-8 and TRBJ2-1; D is undetermined. CDR1 is SGHVS, CDR2 FQNEAQ, per germline. V was pared by 5 bases and J by 7 bases, with 9 bases between. The CDR3 runs to 12 residues. CDR3 coding DNA: TGTGCCAGCAGCCCGACTCAGAATGAGCAGTTCTTC. Its translation is CASSPTQNEQFF.

V usage is TRBV9 and J usage is TRBJ2-1; D not certain. V shed 1 base and J shed 0 bases, with 14 bases lying between them. Germline CDR1 SGDLS, CDR2 YYNGEE. The CDR3 totals 17 residues. The CDR3 spells CASSVSDSLFSYNEQFF. For the CDR3, the DNA is TGTGCCAGCAGCGTATCTGACTCCCTGTTCTCCTACAATGAGCAGTTCTTC.

The chain joins TRBV9 to TRBJ2-7, with TRBD1 matching over 8 bases. The CDR3 sequence is 14 residues long. Germline loops: CDR1 SGDLS, CDR2 YYNGEE. V shed 3 bases, J shed 5 bases, and the junction held 7 bases outside the gene matches. The CDR3: CASSAGQGGHEQYF. The CDR3 nucleotides read TGTGCCAGCAGCGCCGGACAGGGCGGCCACGAGCAGTACTTC.

The genes are TRBV11-2 and TRBJ2-3; D is uncertain. V lost 3 bases and J 2 bases, leaving 18 bases between the germline ends. The germline V gene has CDR1 SGHAT and CDR2 FQNNGV. This CDR3 is 17 amino acids long. The CDR3 nucleotides are TGTGCCAGCAGCTTGAAAAACAGTACCACCTTCACAGATACGCAGTATTTT. Encoded protein: CASSLKNSTTFTDTQYF.

This sequence joins TRBV4-1 and TRBJ2-7, with TRBD1 as a possible D gene (6 bases). In germline, CDR1 is MGHRA, CDR2 YSYEKL. The CDR3 is 15 residues long. V lost 0 bases and J lost 6, with 15 bases in between. The CDR3 sequence is CASSQDRAGEFEQYF. The CDR3 bases are TGCGCCAGCAGCCAAGATCGCGCAGGGGAGTTCGAGCAGTACTTC.

V and J are TRBV7-2 and TRBJ2-7; D gene uncertain. This CDR3 spans 13 amino acids. CDR1 and CDR2 (germline): SGHTA, FQGNSA. The V end was cut by 3 bases, the J end by 4 bases, with 10 bases between. The CDR3 DNA sequence: TGTGCCAGCAGCTTGCAAAAACGGTACGAGCAGTACTTC. This translates into CASSLQKRYEQYF.